Below, 28 T cell receptor beta chains from the same sample are listed, as sequenced in a study of T cell responses to AZD1222 COVID-19 vaccine. The assay was immunoSEQ multiplex PCR, and TCRdb's table has in-frame clones only and misses some. The table includes around 110,000 clones, 70% to 90% detected once. The sequences come from peripheral blood, collected 28 days after the second AZD1222 dose. All receptors derive from an adult who received the AZD1222 COVID-19 vaccine.

V usage is TRBV10-3 and J usage is TRBJ2-7, with D uncertain. CDR1 is ENHRY and CDR2 is SYGVKD in the germline V gene. This CDR3 is built from 13 residues. Trimming pared 10 bases from V and 4 bases from J, leaving 17 bases between. CDR3: CATSAITHYEQYF. CDR3 DNA sequence: TGTGCCACCAGCGCCATAACTCATTACGAGCAGTACTTC.

The chain links TRBV20-1 to TRBJ2-5; D may be TRBD1 (6 bases). The CDR3 is 14 residues long. Germline V gene sequence: CDR1 DFQATT, CDR2 SNEGSKA (reference sequence). V lost 3 bases, J lost 2 bases, and 13 bases lay in between. CDR3 DNA: TGCAGTGCTAGTCGAGTCAGGGGACAAGAGACCCAGTACTTC. Translation: CSASRVRGQETQYF.

The CDR3 loop reads CASMAGGSYEQYF. In nucleotides, the CDR3 is TGTGCCAGCATGGCGGGGGGCTCCTACGAGCAGTACTTC. The J gene is TRBJ2-7, the V gene TRBV6-5; 8 positions match TRBD2. The CDR3 covers 13 residues. CDR1 is MNHEY and CDR2 is SVGAGI in the germline V gene. V shed 7 bases and J 0 bases; nucleotides not matched to a gene: 2.

This clone showed up just once. The CDR3, as DNA: TGTGCCAGCAGTTCGAGGGGAGAGACCCAGTACTTC. This gives the protein CASSSRGETQYF. This chain uses TRBV27 with TRBJ2-5, with D perhaps matching TRBD1 or TRBD2 (5 bases each). The length of the CDR3 is 12 residues. Germline-derived CDR1 and CDR2 are MNHEY and SMNVEV (reference sequence). Deletions cut 4 bases from V and 4 bases from J, with 7 bases between.

This clone was seen once. The gene calls are TRBV2 and TRBJ1-2, with 7 positions matching TRBD1. The CDR3 is 13 amino acids. The V gene end was trimmed by 4 bases and the J gene end by 4 bases; junction bases not matched to a gene: 3. Germline CDR1 SNHLY, CDR2 FYNNEI. This CDR3 is CASSGGTAYGYTF. The CDR3 DNA reads as TGTGCCAGCAGTGGAGGGACAGCCTATGGCTACACCTTC.

There are a few counts of this clone. The gene calls are TRBV6-5 and TRBJ1-1; D may be TRBD1 (6 bases). The CDR3 length is 14 residues. CDR1 and CDR2 (germline): MNHEY, SVGAGI. V was pared by 6 bases and J by 1 base, with 12 bases between. As DNA, the CDR3 is TGTGCCAGCAGCTCAGGGGAGGGGAACACTGAAGCTTTCTTT. This codes for CASSSGEGNTEAFF.

The CDR3 here is CASSQDRFSGQPQHF. The CDR3 nucleotides read TGCGCCAGCAGCCAAGACAGGTTTTCCGGTCAGCCCCAGCATTTT. The chain couples TRBV4-3 to TRBJ1-5; the D is unclear. CDR3 length: 15 amino acids. V was clipped by 0 bases and J by 6 bases, with 12 bases between them. The germline V gene has CDR1 LGHNA and CDR2 YSLEER.

V is TRBV4-2 and J is TRBJ2-3; D is perhaps TRBD1 (6 bases). The CDR3 runs 17 residues. V was pared by 1 base and J by 4 bases, with 18 bases between. Germline assignment: CDR1 LGHNA and CDR2 YNFKEQ. The CDR3 loop reads CASSQGGTGTGADTQYF. The CDR3 region has the DNA TGTGCCAGCAGCCAAGGCGGAACAGGGACCGGTGCAGATACGCAGTATTTT.

The genes are TRBV19 and TRBJ2-3; TRBD2 agrees at 9 bases. The CDR3 is 19 residues long. Germline CDR1 reads LNHDA; CDR2 reads SQIVND (reference sequence). V shed 3 bases, J shed 0 bases, and the junction held 13 bases outside the gene matches. Here the CDR3 reads CASSMGLAGARRSTDTQYF. The CDR3 nucleotides read TGTGCCAGTAGTATGGGGTTAGCGGGGGCCCGACGTAGCACAGATACGCAGTATTTT.

This sequence joins TRBV6-6 and TRBJ2-7; D possibly matches TRBD1 or TRBD2 (5 bases each). The CDR3 length is 14 residues. Per germline, CDR1 MNHNY and CDR2 SVGAGI (reference sequence). Trimming pared 5 bases from V and 3 bases from J, leaving 14 bases between. CDR3 region: CASSHQGGGYEQYF. The CDR3 nucleotides are TGTGCCAGCAGTCATCAGGGCGGAGGCTACGAGCAGTACTTC.

This clone was observed once. V gene TRBV5-3 combines with J gene TRBJ1-5; D is possibly TRBD1 (5 bases). TRBV5-3 is noted as an ORF with a role that remains uncertain. Between the trimmed V and J ends, which lost 5 bases and 1 base, there was a span of 7 bases. This CDR3 is built from 13 residues. The CDR3 protein is CARRTESNQPQHF. The CDR3, as DNA: TGTGCCAGAAGGACAGAGAGCAATCAGCCCCAGCATTTT.

The CDR3 here is CASSPGTGDGYGYTF. In DNA, the CDR3 is TGTGCCAGCAGCCCAGGGACAGGGGACGGTTATGGCTACACCTTC. The rearrangement joins TRBV9 to TRBJ1-2; 10 bases match TRBD1. In germline, CDR1 is SGDLS, CDR2 YYNGEE. The junction had 8 bases not matched to a gene; V was cut back by 4 bases and J by 5 bases. This CDR3 contains 15 residues.

This chain connects TRBV2 to TRBJ1-2, with 10 bases lining up with TRBD1. After removal of 9 bases from V and 8 bases from J, the junction contained 9 bases not matched to a gene. This CDR3 is built from 13 residues. Looked up from germline, CDR1 is SNHLY and CDR2 is FYNNEI. The CDR3 DNA reads TGTGCCAGGGGGACAGGGGAGGGACGGGGCTACACCTTC. Its protein is CARGTGEGRGYTF. The full variable domain, completed using reference TRBV2 and TRBJ1-2, is EPEVTQTPSHQVTQMGQEVILRCVPISNHLYFYWYRQILGQKVEFLVSFYNNEISEKSEIFDDQFSVERPDGSNFTLKIRSTKLEDSAMYFCARGTGEGRGYTFGSGTRLTVV.

The chain links TRBV11-2 to TRBJ2-7; perhaps D is TRBD1 or TRBD2 (7 bases each). V was cut by 1 base and J by 3 bases, with 16 bases left in between. The CDR3 has 16 residues. From germline, CDR1 is SGHAT and CDR2 FQNNGV. The CDR3 nucleotides read TGTGCCAGCAGCTTAGGGGCCCAGGGGGGGAACTACGAGCAGTACTTC. It is translated as CASSLGAQGGNYEQYF.

The CDR3 here is CASRPGGDGYTF. CDR3 in DNA: TGTGCCAGTAGACCCGGGGGAGACGGCTACACCTTC. This chain uses TRBV19 with TRBJ1-2; TRBD1 might be the D (5 bases). Germline V gives CDR1 LNHDA, CDR2 SQIVND (reference sequence). This CDR3 region has 12 residues. The germline V and J ends were trimmed by 6 bases and 8 bases, with 13 bases remaining between them.

This rearrangement joins TRBV6-5 to TRBJ1-6; D gene ambiguous. This CDR3 has 16 residues. V dropped 2 bases and J dropped 12 bases, with 20 bases sitting between them. Per the germline V gene, CDR1 is MNHEY and CDR2 is SVGAGI. DNA for the CDR3: TGTGCCAGCAGTTACCCCTCGGCCAGTAGAGGAGGACCCCTCCACTTT. Translation gives CASSYPSASRGGPLHF.

This clone was seen only a few times. The V call is TRBV30, the J call TRBJ1-2, with D unresolved. CDR1 is GTSNPN and CDR2 is SVGIG in the germline V gene (reference sequence). V was shortened by 0 bases and J by 4 bases, with 6 bases between the two germline ends. The CDR3 is 12 residues long. The CDR3 region is CAWSVTGYGYTF. DNA of the CDR3: TGTGCCTGGAGTGTTACGGGCTATGGCTACACCTTC.

The J gene is TRBJ1-1, the V gene TRBV7-9; perhaps TRBD1 as D (5 bases). CDR1 is SEHNR and CDR2 is FQNEAQ in the germline V gene (reference sequence). The CDR3 consists of 14 residues. V shed 1 base and J shed 11 bases, with 17 bases lying between them. The CDR3 region is CASSLGFGPRGAFF. In DNA, the CDR3 is TGTGCCAGCAGCTTAGGGTTCGGTCCCCGGGGCGCTTTCTTT.

V usage is TRBV19 and J usage is TRBJ1-1; D is possibly TRBD1 (5 bases). Per germline, CDR1 LNHDA and CDR2 SQIVND (reference sequence). The length of the CDR3 is 12 residues. Trimming took 3 bases from V and 5 from J, leaving 7 bases between them. The CDR3 is CASSIEGTEAFF. In nucleotides, the CDR3 is TGTGCCAGTAGTATCGAGGGGACTGAAGCTTTCTTT.

V gene TRBV6-5 combines with J gene TRBJ2-7, with no clear D. This CDR3 region has 13 residues. Per the germline V gene, CDR1 is MNHEY and CDR2 is SVGAGI. The V gene lost 4 bases and the J gene lost 5 bases, with 12 bases spanning the gap. The CDR3 is CASSSFGRDEQYF. CDR3 DNA sequence: TGTGCCAGCAGTTCCTTTGGGCGCGACGAGCAGTACTTC.

In DNA form, the CDR3 reads TGTGCCAGCAGCCAGTACAATGAGCAGTTCTTC. It specifies CASSQYNEQFF. V usage is TRBV6-2 or TRBV6-3 and J usage is TRBJ2-1; no clear D gene. The CDR3 covers 11 residues. With 6 bases removed from V and 4 bases from J, the gap between germline ends came to 4 bases. Germline-derived CDR1 and CDR2 are MNHEY and SVGEGT.

The chain uses TRBV10-2 and TRBJ2-7; 8 bases agree with TRBD1. The CDR3 runs 12 residues. Trimming cost V 4 bases and J 5 bases; bases outside gene matches: 1. Germline CDR1 reads WSHSY; CDR2 reads SAAADI. The CDR3 sequence: CASSVDRDEQYF. CDR3 coding DNA: TGCGCCAGCAGTGTGGACAGGGACGAGCAGTACTTC.

The rearrangement joins TRBV29-1 to TRBJ1-1; no firm D call. CDR3 length equals 13 residues. Per germline, CDR1 SQVTM and CDR2 ANQGSEA. V lost 2 bases to trimming and J lost 1 base, with 8 bases between them. Here the CDR3 DNA reads TGCAGCGTTGAACGGTCAGAGAACACTGAAGCTTTCTTT. It is translated as CSVERSENTEAFF.

The gene calls are TRBV15 and TRBJ2-5; TRBD1 aligns across 8 bases. The germline V gene encodes CDR1 LNHNV and CDR2 YYDKDF (reference sequence). Unmatched junction bases numbered 4, after V lost 0 bases and J lost 4 bases. This CDR3 spans 15 amino acids. The CDR3 here is CATSRETGDVETQYF. CDR3 DNA: TGTGCCACCAGCAGAGAGACAGGGGATGTAGAGACCCAGTACTTC.

The genes are TRBV4-1 and TRBJ2-1; 8 bases are shared with TRBD2. CDR1 MGHRA and CDR2 YSYEKL come from the germline V gene. Trimming removed 0 bases from V and 4 bases from J; junction bases left unmatched: 5. The CDR3 is 16 residues long. This CDR3 is CASSQEGLAGYNEQFF. CDR3 DNA: TGCGCCAGCAGCCAAGAAGGTCTAGCGGGTTACAATGAGCAGTTCTTC.

The gene calls are TRBV7-9 and TRBJ1-4; 7 positions match TRBD1. The CDR3 contains 14 residues. Looked up from germline, CDR1 is SEHNR and CDR2 is FQNEAQ (reference sequence). V trimming: 5 bases; J trimming: 3 bases; junction bases outside the gene matches: 3. CDR3 nucleotides: TGTGCCAGCAGCGTACAGGGGTCTAATGAAAAACTGTTTTTT. Translated, it gives CASSVQGSNEKLFF.

The chain uses TRBV6-1 and TRBJ1-1; a possible D gene is TRBD1 (6 bases). The CDR3 contains 17 residues. V lost 1 base, J lost 6 bases, and 21 bases lay in between. Germline V lookup: CDR1 MNHNS, CDR2 SASEGT. CDR3 in amino acids: CASSEVGNRGQEAEAFF. CDR3 bases: TGTGCCAGCAGTGAAGTTGGAAACCGGGGGCAAGAAGCTGAAGCTTTCTTT.

The V call is TRBV6-5, the J call TRBJ1-2; maybe TRBD1 (6 bases). Germline V gene lookup returns CDR1 MNHEY and CDR2 SVGAGI. The CDR3 has 15 amino acids. The V end lost 7 bases, the J end lost 0 bases, and 15 bases lay between the germline ends. The CDR3 DNA reads TGTGCCAGCATCAGACTAGGGACAACTAACTATGGCTACACCTTC. Translation gives CASIRLGTTNYGYTF.